These 28 T cell receptor beta chains share one sample of origin, sequenced in a study of T cells in Graves' hyperthyroidism and ophthalmopathy. RNA transcripts gave rise to amplified TCR beta CDR3 regions. Initially, a first-round RT-PCR of the TCR CDR3 employed the HTBI primer set. TCRdb re-derived calls from the multiplex PCR reads in MiXCR, one entry per CDR3 protein. The sample lists some 510,000 distinct CDR3 sequences, around 45% seen once, with roughly 8.2% in the top ten. Sequencing was performed on peripheral blood or thyroid tissue (not recorded which). Every receptor here comes from a woman between 18 and 29 years old with Graves' hyperthyroidism.

The genes are TRBV25-1 and TRBJ1-2, with a tentative D call TRBD1 (5 bases). The CDR3 totals 13 residues. Germline V gene data show CDR1 as MGHDK and CDR2 as SYGVNS. Deletions cut 2 bases from V and 8 bases from J, with 12 bases between. CDR3 nucleotide sequence: TGTGCCAGCAGTGAAGTGGGGCCCCTGGGCTACACCTTC. It codes for CASSEVGPLGYTF.

The table lists this clonotype with many counts. V gene TRBV25-1 combines with J gene TRBJ1-1; 7 bases fit TRBD1. The germline CDR1 and CDR2 sequences are MGHDK and SYGVNS. Trimming cost V 3 bases and J 4 bases; bases outside gene matches: 8. CDR3 size: 15 residues. CDR3 bases: TGTGCCAGCAGTGATTTAACTTCAGGGGGCACTGAAGCTTTCTTT. It yields the protein CASSDLTSGGTEAFF.

CDR3 DNA: TGTGCCAGCAGTGGCCCGGGACATCGTAATGAAAAACTGTTTTTT. It translates to CASSGPGHRNEKLFF. The V call is TRBV12-3 or TRBV12-4, the J call TRBJ1-4, with TRBD1 as a possible D gene (6 bases). Trimming took 5 bases from V and 4 from J, leaving 14 bases between them. The CDR3 totals 15 residues.

The J gene is TRBJ2-6, the V gene TRBV7-8; TRBD1 aligns across 7 bases. Germline CDR1 and CDR2: SGHVS and FQNEAQ. The CDR3 loop spans 16 amino acids. Losses at the gene ends were 5 bases for V and 4 bases for J; bases not matched to a gene: 8. CDR3 DNA sequence: TGTGCCAGCAGCGCAAAACCGGGACAGGGGGCCAACGTCCTGACTTTC. It encodes CASSAKPGQGANVLTF.

V and J are TRBV19 and TRBJ1-1, with unresolved D. The CDR3 runs to 13 residues. Trimming removed 9 bases from V and 4 bases from J, with 15 bases in between. The germline V gene has CDR1 LNHDA and CDR2 SQIVND (reference sequence). The CDR3 loop reads CASRMGRSTEAFF. The CDR3 region has the DNA TGTGCCAGCAGGATGGGGAGGAGCACTGAAGCTTTCTTT. Complete variable domain (other parts from reference TRBV19 and TRBJ1-1): DGGITQSPKYLFRKEGQNVTLSCEQNLNHDAMYWYRQDPGQGLRLIYYSQIVNDFQKGDIAEGYSVSREKKESFPLTVTSAQKNPTAFYLCASRMGRSTEAFFGQGTRLTVV.

With respect to this clonotype: The junction departs from germline at one end; a sequencing error may be responsible. The rearrangement joins TRBV7-2 to TRBJ2-7; 14 nucleotides align to TRBD2. Per germline, CDR1 SGHTA and CDR2 FQGNSA. There are 15 residues in the CDR3. The CDR3 sequence: CASSQTSGRADEQYF. The CDR3 nucleotides read TGCGCCAGCAGCCAGACTAGCGGGAGGGCCGACGAGCAGTACTTC.

This clonotype appeared a single time. J is TRBJ2-5 and V is TRBV20-1; D is perhaps TRBD1 (5 bases). Germline V lookup: CDR1 DFQATT, CDR2 SNEGSKA (reference sequence). The CDR3 loop spans 13 amino acids. V was trimmed by 3 bases and J by 2 bases, leaving 10 bases between them. The CDR3 region has the DNA TGCAGTGCTAGGGAATGGACACAAGAGACCCAGTACTTC. This codes for CSAREWTQETQYF.

This clonotype was seen a single time. The rearrangement links TRBV9 to TRBJ2-7; 9 bases agree with TRBD1. CDR3 size: 19 residues. Unmatched junction bases numbered 17, after V lost 4 bases and J lost 0 bases. Germline loops: CDR1 SGDLS, CDR2 YYNGEE. The DNA for the CDR3 is TGTGCCAGCAGCCAAGAAGCCGCCTTAGTGGACAGGGGCTCCTACGAGCAGTACTTC. This sequence encodes CASSQEAALVDRGSYEQYF.

About this clonotype itself: This may come from a read error, since a much larger clone is one base off. The gene calls are TRBV29-1 and TRBJ2-5, with D uncertain. CDR3 length equals 14 residues. The germline V gene has CDR1 SQVTM and CDR2 ANQGSEA. Trimming removed 0 bases from V and 0 bases from J, with 8 bases in between. This chain's CDR3 is CSVEDLRYQETQYF. The CDR3 DNA sequence: TGCAGCGTTGAAGATCTACGGTACCAAGAGACCCAGTACTTC.

The chain has TRBV24-1 and TRBJ2-5; D gene uncertain. Germline loops: CDR1 KGHDR, CDR2 SFDVKD. Between the trimmed V and J ends, which lost 5 bases and 7 bases, there was a span of 7 bases. The CDR3 runs 11 residues. The CDR3 is CATSVGRTQYF. The CDR3 DNA follows: TGTGCCACCAGTGTTGGGCGGACCCAGTACTTC.

This clonotype was found many times. The V and J genes are TRBV29-1 and TRBJ2-5; D ambiguous. The CDR3 has 13 residues. Trimming took off 5 bases at V and 3 bases at J, with 13 bases between the two ends. From germline, CDR1 is SQVTM and CDR2 ANQGSEA. The CDR3 DNA is TGCAGCGTTCGCCGAGGCAGCAAAGAGACCCAGTACTTC. Its protein is CSVRRGSKETQYF.

V usage is TRBV15 and J usage is TRBJ1-1; 8 bases line up with TRBD1. Germline-derived CDR1 and CDR2 are LNHNV and YYDKDF (reference sequence). CDR3 length equals 16 residues. Unmatched junction bases numbered 10, after V lost 4 bases and J lost 3 bases. The CDR3 reads CATSKPTGVGHTEAFF. The CDR3 DNA sequence: TGTGCCACCAGCAAACCGACAGGGGTAGGACACACTGAAGCTTTCTTT.

The rearrangement joins TRBV15 to TRBJ1-6; D unresolved. Germline lookup yields CDR1 LNHNV and CDR2 YYDKDF (reference sequence). CDR3 length: 14 residues. Trimming removed 0 bases at V and 13 bases at J, with 13 bases between. The CDR3 DNA reads as TGTGCCACCAGCAGAGATCAGGCGGTCCAGCCCCTCCACTTT. This translates into CATSRDQAVQPLHF.

The genes are TRBV15 and TRBJ1-4, with 8 bases aligning to TRBD1. The CDR3 sequence is 16 residues long. Germline CDR1 LNHNV, CDR2 YYDKDF (reference sequence). V trimming: 7 bases; J trimming: 8 bases; junction bases outside the gene matches: 15. The CDR3 DNA reads TGTGCCACCAAGTTCGGTGGGGCAGGGGGCTTAGAAAAACTGTTTTTT. This encodes CATKFGGAGGLEKLFF.

This chain joins TRBV12-3 or TRBV12-4 and TRBJ2-2; 8 bases match TRBD1. V trimming: 3 bases; J trimming: 1 base; junction bases outside the gene matches: 4. There are 16 residues in the CDR3. CDR3 residues: CASSFGTGRNTGELFF. The CDR3 nucleotides are TGTGCCAGCAGTTTCGGGACAGGCCGGAACACCGGGGAGCTGTTTTTT.

This clonotype was recorded at least ten times. The chain employs TRBV7-9 and TRBJ2-7; unclear D gene. CDR3 length: 12 amino acids. The germline gives CDR1 SEHNR, CDR2 FQNEAQ (reference sequence). The ends were cut back, 3 bases at V and 5 bases at J, with 8 bases in the middle. The CDR3 DNA reads TGTGCCAGCAGCTTCGGTCTCAACGAGCAGTACTTC. Encoded protein: CASSFGLNEQYF.

The chain is built from TRBV5-4 and TRBJ2-7; D may be TRBD2 (6 bases). Trimming stripped 0 bases from V and 6 bases from J, with 16 bases between. CDR1 and CDR2 (germline): SGHNT, YYREEE (reference sequence). This CDR3 comprises 15 residues. In nucleotides, the CDR3 is TGTGCCAGCAGCTTGGAGATGGTACGGGAGCTCGAGCAGTACTTC. The encoded protein is CASSLEMVRELEQYF.

The rearrangement links TRBV2 to TRBJ2-5, with 11 nucleotides matching TRBD2. The length of the CDR3 is 18 residues. From germline, CDR1 is SNHLY and CDR2 FYNNEI. Trimming removed 6 bases from V and 1 base from J; junction bases left unmatched: 13. In DNA, the CDR3 is TGTGCCAGCAGCGAACGGCCTAGCGGGAGGCCCAGCCAAGAGACCCAGTACTTC. Translating gives CASSERPSGRPSQETQYF.

The V gene is TRBV19, the J gene TRBJ2-5, with D maybe TRBD2 (6 bases). V shed 4 bases and J shed 3 bases, with 15 bases lying between them. The CDR3 covers 15 residues. Germline V gene sequence: CDR1 LNHDA, CDR2 SQIVND (reference sequence). The DNA for the CDR3 is TGTGCCAGTAGTACGGGACTCGACACTGAAGAGACCCAGTACTTC. It yields the protein CASSTGLDTEETQYF.

This clonotype was detected ten times or more. The chain joins TRBV7-2 to TRBJ2-5, with D perhaps assigned TRBD1 or TRBD2 (5 bases each). Germline values: CDR1 SGHTA, CDR2 FQGNSA. This CDR3 has 13 residues. The germline V and J ends were trimmed by 6 bases and 5 bases, with 13 bases remaining between them. The CDR3 sequence is CASSSSGTETQYF. CDR3 DNA: TGTGCCAGCAGTTCCTCCGGGACGGAGACCCAGTACTTC.

In this sample, this clonotype turned up a few times. This chain uses TRBV9 with TRBJ2-7; 8 positions agree with TRBD2. The CDR3 contains 13 residues. The J segment lost 6 bases and the V segment lost 4 bases, leaving 6 bases of the junction unmatched. Per the germline V gene, CDR1 is SGDLS and CDR2 is YYNGEE. CDR3 residues: CASSQREYREQYF. The DNA of the CDR3 is TGTGCCAGCAGCCAGCGGGAGTACCGCGAGCAGTACTTC.

The chain employs TRBV7-9 and TRBJ1-2, with TRBD1 matching over 10 bases. The CDR3 sequence is 13 residues long. Germline-derived CDR1 and CDR2 are SEHNR and FQNEAQ (reference sequence). Losses at the gene ends were 8 bases for V and 6 bases for J; bases not matched to a gene: 6. Here the CDR3 reads CASRCGTGDGYTF. As DNA, the CDR3 is TGTGCCAGCCGCTGTGGGACAGGGGATGGCTACACCTTC.

Many counts were recorded for this clonotype. The gene calls are TRBV24-1 and TRBJ2-5; TRBD1 aligns across 10 bases. CDR3 length equals 17 residues. Germline CDR1 KGHDR, CDR2 SFDVKD. Trimming at V came to 3 bases and at J to 2 bases, leaving 8 bases not matched to a gene. This chain's CDR3 is CATSDAKRTGGQETQYF. The CDR3 coding sequence is TGTGCCACCAGTGATGCCAAGAGGACAGGGGGTCAAGAGACCCAGTACTTC.

This clonotype was recorded a few times. The rearrangement links TRBV7-2 to TRBJ2-7; TRBD2 agrees at 9 bases. This CDR3 has 15 residues. Germline V gene lookup returns CDR1 SGHTA and CDR2 FQGNSA. Unmatched junction bases numbered 9, after V lost 5 bases and J lost 4 bases. CDR3 DNA sequence: TGTGCCAGCAGCATTAATAGCGGGAGAAGATACGAGCAGTACTTC. It encodes CASSINSGRRYEQYF.

The rearrangement links TRBV19 to TRBJ2-2; 8 nucleotides match TRBD1. V shed 5 bases and J 2 bases; nucleotides not matched to a gene: 10. This CDR3 comprises 17 residues. Germline lookup yields CDR1 LNHDA and CDR2 SQIVND (reference sequence). CDR3 sequence (DNA): TGTGCCAGTAGTGTAAAATCAGGGGGCCTAAACACCGGGGAGCTGTTTTTT. Protein product: CASSVKSGGLNTGELFF.

A note on this clonotype: Given a much more abundant clone one base away, this may be a read error. The rearrangement uses TRBV7-9 and TRBJ2-7, with 7 bases that match TRBD1. The CDR3 sequence is 15 residues long. From germline, CDR1 is SEHNR and CDR2 FQNEAQ (reference sequence). V gave up 5 bases and J gave up 7 bases; unmatched junction bases: 14. CDR3 in amino acids: CASSPTQDRSWEQYF. The CDR3 nucleotides read TGTGCCAGCAGCCCCACTCAGGACAGGTCCTGGGAGCAGTACTTC.

The table lists this clonotype with many counts. The V gene is TRBV7-9, the J gene TRBJ1-2, with a possible D match to TRBD1 (5 bases). This CDR3 contains 18 residues. The germline CDR1 and CDR2 sequences are SEHNR and FQNEAQ (reference sequence). The V and J ends lost 4 bases and 0 bases respectively, with 21 bases between them. Written as DNA, the CDR3 is TGTGCCAGCAGCTCCCCCGCCGGGGTAGGGGATGCTAACTATGGCTACACCTTC. This encodes CASSSPAGVGDANYGYTF.

This clonotype showed up just a few times. The chain combines TRBV12-3 or TRBV12-4 with TRBJ2-7; D may match TRBD1 or TRBD2 (5 bases each). The V end lost 2 bases, the J end lost 2 bases, and 10 bases lay between the germline ends. The CDR3 sequence is 14 residues long. CDR3 nucleotides: TGTGCCAGCAGTTTAATGGTGGGACCCTACGAGCAGTACTTC. This sequence encodes CASSLMVGPYEQYF.